Here is one T cell receptor (beta chain) with its context. Its specificity is not known. The data were obtained in a study of T-cell memory formation after mild COVID-19. Study-wide context: Largely, the TCR clusters proved donor specific.

One entry per CDR3 protein, called by TCRdb with MiXCR from the 5' RACE reads. The sample has around 420,000 distinct CDR3 sequences, less than 25% seen once. Study results and limitations: Contracting CD4+ clones were located mainly in CM and EM, and CD8+ clones in EMRA.

Sequencing was carried out using PBMCs or a T cell subset sorted from them (not recorded which). The TCR comes from an adult woman who had mild COVID-19 (a few samples of this study predate the infection). Cell type and time point are not known.

CDR3 region: CASSARTGPSTDTQYF. For the CDR3, the DNA is TGTGCCAGCAGCGCTCGGACTGGACCTAGCACAGATACGCAGTATTTT. This rearrangement joins TRBV9 to TRBJ2-3; a possible D gene is TRBD2 (5 bases). Per germline, CDR1 SGDLS and CDR2 YYNGEE. CDR3 length equals 16 residues. The V end was cut by 3 bases, the J end by 0 bases, with 14 bases between.